Described below is a single T cell receptor beta chain sequence and its context. These data come from a study of patients and donors after allogeneic stem cell transplantation. TCRdb redid the calling of the RT-PCR reads with MiXCR, one entry per CDR3 protein. The table includes some 87,000 distinct CDR3 sequences, around 48% detected once. V lost 5 bases, J lost 0 bases, and 11 bases lay in between. In germline, CDR1 is SGHTA, CDR2 FQGNSA. The CDR3 runs to 15 residues. The sample consisted of blood, either unsorted or a sorted T cell fraction (not recorded which). The origin of this receptor is a human donor who was either an allogeneic HSCT recipient or a stem cell or donor lymphocyte infusion donor (not recorded which). It is not recorded whose cells these are; they may come from a transplant donor. This sequence joins TRBV7-2 and TRBJ2-4; the D gene is possibly TRBD2 (5 bases). CDR3: CASSPDYLAKNIQYF. Written as DNA, the CDR3 is TGTGCCAGCAGCCCCGACTACCTAGCCAAAAACATTCAGTACTTC.